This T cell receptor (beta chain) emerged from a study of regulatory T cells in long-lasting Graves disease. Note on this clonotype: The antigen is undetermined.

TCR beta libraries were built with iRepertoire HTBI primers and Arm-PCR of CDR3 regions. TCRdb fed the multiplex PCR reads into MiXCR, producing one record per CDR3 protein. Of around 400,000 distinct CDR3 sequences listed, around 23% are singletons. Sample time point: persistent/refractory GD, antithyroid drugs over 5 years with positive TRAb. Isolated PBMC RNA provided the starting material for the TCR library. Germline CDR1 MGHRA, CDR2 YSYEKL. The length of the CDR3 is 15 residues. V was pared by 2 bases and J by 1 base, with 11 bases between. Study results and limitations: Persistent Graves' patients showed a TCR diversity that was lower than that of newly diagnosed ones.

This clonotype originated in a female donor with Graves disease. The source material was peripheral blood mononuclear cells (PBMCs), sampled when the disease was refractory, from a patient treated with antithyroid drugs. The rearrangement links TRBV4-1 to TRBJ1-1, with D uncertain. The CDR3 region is CASSQLGIANTEAFF. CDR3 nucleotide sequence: TGCGCCAGCAGCCAACTGGGAATAGCGAACACTGAAGCTTTCTTT.